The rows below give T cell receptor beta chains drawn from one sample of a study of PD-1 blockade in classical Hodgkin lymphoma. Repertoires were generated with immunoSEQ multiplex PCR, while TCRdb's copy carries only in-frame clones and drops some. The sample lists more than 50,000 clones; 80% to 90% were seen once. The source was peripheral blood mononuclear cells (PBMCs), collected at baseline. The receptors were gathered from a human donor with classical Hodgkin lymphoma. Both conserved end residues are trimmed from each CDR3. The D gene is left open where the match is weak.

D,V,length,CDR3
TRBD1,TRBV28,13,ASSLFQDRDEKLF
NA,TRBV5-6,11,ASSLVGGGEAF
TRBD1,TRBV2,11,ASPRDREETQY
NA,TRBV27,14,ASSSPPGSRGTEAF
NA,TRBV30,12,AWSPAGTYNEQF
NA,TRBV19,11,ASRAREGSPLH
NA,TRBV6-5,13,ASSYFYGIYYEQY
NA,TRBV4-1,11,ASSQDRRQPQH
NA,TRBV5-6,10,ASSVDGWEQF
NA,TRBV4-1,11,ASSHQFQETQY
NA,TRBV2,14,ASSARGVMSNQPQH
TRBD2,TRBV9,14,ASSVGLAGFQETQY
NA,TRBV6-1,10,ASSERGTEAF
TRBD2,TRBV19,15,ASQAPGLAGLQETQY
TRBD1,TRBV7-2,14,ASSLTGNRGSYEQY
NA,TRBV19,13,ASSIHPDMNTEAF
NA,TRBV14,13,ASQSMGGLSNEQF
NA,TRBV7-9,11,ASSLGQPYEQY
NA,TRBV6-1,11,ASSQGGDQPQH
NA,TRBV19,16,ASSRNRDPNSGANVLT
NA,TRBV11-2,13,ASSLTPISGNTIY
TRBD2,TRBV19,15,ASSIKGSGGARNEQF
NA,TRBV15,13,ATSREVNTPKGYT
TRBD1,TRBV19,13,ASRSGTGITGELF
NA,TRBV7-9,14,ASSSRGGATNEKLF
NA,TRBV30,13,AYGLATRAQETQY
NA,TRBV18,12,ASSRGQPTYEQY
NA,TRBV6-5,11,ASSTDSGNTIY
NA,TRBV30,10,AWGRWEETQY
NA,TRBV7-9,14,ASSSAVGVLGYGYT
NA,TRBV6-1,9,ATQSGNTIY
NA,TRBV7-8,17,ASSLDGFGGFLLRDEQF
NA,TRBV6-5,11,ASSRLGGEEQF
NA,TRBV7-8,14,ASSPRWTAFGNTIY
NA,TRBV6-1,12,ASSELVGNTEAF
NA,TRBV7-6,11,ASGPYGNQPQH
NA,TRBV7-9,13,ASSGRTLLYTEAF
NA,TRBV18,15,ASSPLRDTSGRDTQY
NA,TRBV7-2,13,ASSLTSARANEAF
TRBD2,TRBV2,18,ASTLGLAGGSPSGANVLT